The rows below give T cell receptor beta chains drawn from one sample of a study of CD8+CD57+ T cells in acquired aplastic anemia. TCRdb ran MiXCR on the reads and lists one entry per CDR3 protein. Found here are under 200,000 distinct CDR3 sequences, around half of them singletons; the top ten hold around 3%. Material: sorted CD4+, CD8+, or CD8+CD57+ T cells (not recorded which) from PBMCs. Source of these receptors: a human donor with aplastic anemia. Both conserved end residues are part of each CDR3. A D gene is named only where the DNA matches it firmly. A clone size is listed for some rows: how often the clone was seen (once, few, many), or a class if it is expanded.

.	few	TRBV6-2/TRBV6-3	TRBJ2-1	CASSSAGSYNEQFF	TGTGCCAGCAGCTCGGCGGGTTCCTACAATGAGCAGTTCTTC
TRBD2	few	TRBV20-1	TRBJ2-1	CSATLADVYNEQFF	TGCAGTGCCACCCTAGCGGACGTGTACAATGAGCAGTTCTTC
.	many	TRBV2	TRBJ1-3	CASSTTGTSGNTIYF	TGTGCCAGCAGTACTACCGGGACATCAGGAAACACCATATATTTT
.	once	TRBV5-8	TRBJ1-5	CASSLALQFNQPQHF	TGTGCCAGCAGCTTGGCTTTACAGTTCAATCAGCCCCAGCATTTT
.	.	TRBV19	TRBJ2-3	CASSPPQGITDTQYF	TGTGCCAGTAGTCCACCACAGGGAATCACAGATACGCAGTATTTT
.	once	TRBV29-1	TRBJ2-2	CSGLTGSGTGELFF	TGCAGCGGGCTAACTGGAAGTGGCACCGGGGAGCTGTTTTTT
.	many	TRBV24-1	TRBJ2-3	CATSVGSSYTDTQYF	TGTGCCACCAGTGTTGGCAGCTCCTACACAGATACGCAGTATTTT
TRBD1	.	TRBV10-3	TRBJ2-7	CAITRDSLPYEQYF	TGTGCCATCACTCGGGACAGCTTACCTTACGAGCAGTACTTC
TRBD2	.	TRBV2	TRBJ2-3	CASRQGLALSTDTQYF	TGTGCCAGCAGACAGGGACTAGCGCTAAGCACAGATACGCAGTATTTT
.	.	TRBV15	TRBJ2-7	CATSRDVGDEQYF	TGTGCCACCAGCAGAGATGTAGGCGACGAGCAGTACTTC
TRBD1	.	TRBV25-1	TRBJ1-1	CASSETGQKTEAFF	TGTGCCAGCAGTGAAACGGGACAGAAGACTGAAGCTTTCTTT
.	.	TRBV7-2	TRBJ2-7	CASSLGSAGDEQYF	TGTGCCAGCAGCTTAGGGTCAGCGGGTGACGAGCAGTACTTC
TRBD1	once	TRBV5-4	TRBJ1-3	CASSGKTGEDTIYF	TGTGCCAGCAGCGGAAAGACAGGGGAAGACACCATATATTTT
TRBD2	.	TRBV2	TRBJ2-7	CASSVRLAGGPGYEQYF	TGTGCCAGCAGTGTGAGGCTAGCGGGGGGGCCGGGCTACGAGCAGTACTTC
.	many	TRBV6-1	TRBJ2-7	CASSDLALYEQYF	TGTGCCAGCAGTGATCTAGCTTTATACGAGCAGTACTTC
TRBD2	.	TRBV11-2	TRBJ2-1	CASSLALSGSYNEQFF	TGTGCCAGCAGCTTAGCTCTCAGCGGGAGCTACAATGAGCAGTTCTTC
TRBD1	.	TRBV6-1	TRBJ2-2	CASVDRALTGELFF	TGTGCCAGCGTGGACAGGGCCCTGACCGGGGAGCTGTTTTTT
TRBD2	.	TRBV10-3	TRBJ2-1	CAITGLAGGEQFF	TGTGCCATCACGGGACTAGCGGGAGGTGAGCAGTTCTTC
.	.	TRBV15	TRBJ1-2	CATSRDREGYGYTF	TGTGCCACCAGCAGAGATCGAGAGGGCTATGGCTACACCTTC
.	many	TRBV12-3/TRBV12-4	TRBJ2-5	CASTRRRGETQYF	TGTGCCAGCACCCGAAGGAGGGGAGAGACCCAGTACTTC
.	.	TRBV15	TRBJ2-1	CATSSGLSSYNEQFF	TGTGCCACCAGCAGCGGACTCAGCTCCTACAATGAGCAGTTCTTC
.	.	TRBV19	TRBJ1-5	CASSMQGGQPQHF	TGTGCCAGTAGTATGCAGGGAGGTCAGCCCCAGCATTTT
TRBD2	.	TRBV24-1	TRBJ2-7	CATSDTTSIYEQYF	TGTGCCACCAGTGACACGACTAGCATCTACGAGCAGTACTTC
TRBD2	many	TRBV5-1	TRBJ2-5	CASSLLAGETQYF	TGCGCCAGCAGCTTGCTAGCGGGGGAGACCCAGTACTTC
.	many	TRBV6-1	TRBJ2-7	CASSTPGGRVHEQYF	TGTGCCAGCAGTACCCCAGGGGGGAGGGTCCACGAGCAGTACTTC
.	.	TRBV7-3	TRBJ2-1	CASSPIRGQFGERFF	TGTGCCAGCAGCCCTATCCGGGGCCAATTTGGAGAGCGGTTCTTC
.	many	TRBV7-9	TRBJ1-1	CASSLEGNTEAFF	TGTGCCAGCAGCTTAGAGGGGAACACTGAAGCTTTCTTT
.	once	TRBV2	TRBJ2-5	CASSEGATAQETQYF	TGTGCCAGCAGTGAAGGAGCGACCGCCCAAGAGACCCAGTACTTC
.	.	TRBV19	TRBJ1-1	CASSIDLPGGKAFF	TGTGCCAGTAGTATAGATTTACCGGGTGGAAAAGCTTTCTTT
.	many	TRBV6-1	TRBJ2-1	CASNPGPRTATGNEQFF	TGTGCCAGCAACCCGGGACCAAGGACGGCGACGGGTAATGAGCAGTTCTTC
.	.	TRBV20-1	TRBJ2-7	CSARDSRGAVYEQYF	TGCAGTGCTAGAGATTCACGGGGGGCCGTCTACGAGCAGTACTTC
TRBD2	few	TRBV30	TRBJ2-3	CAWSKVAGDSDTQYF	TGTGCCTGGAGTAAGGTAGCGGGAGATTCAGATACGCAGTATTTT
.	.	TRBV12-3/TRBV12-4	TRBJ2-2	CASTKGTGELFF	TGTGCCAGCACCAAGGGGACCGGGGAGCTGTTTTTT
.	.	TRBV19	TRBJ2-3	CASSTYRDSTDTQYF	TGTGCCAGTAGTACGTACAGGGATAGCACAGATACGCAGTATTTT
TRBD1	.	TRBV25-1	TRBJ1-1	CASNGDRGPEAFF	TGTGCCAGCAACGGGGACAGGGGGCCTGAAGCTTTCTTT
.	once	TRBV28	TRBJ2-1	CASSFPEGLKGSGEQFF	TGTGCCAGCAGTTTCCCCGAGGGGCTAAAAGGTAGCGGTGAGCAGTTCTTC
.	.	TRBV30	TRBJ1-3	CAWSVSRSDTIYF	TGTGCCTGGAGTGTAAGCAGAAGCGACACCATATATTTT
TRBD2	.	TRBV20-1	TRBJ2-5	CSAGRLAAETQYF	TGCAGTGCTGGTAGACTAGCCGCGGAGACCCAGTACTTC
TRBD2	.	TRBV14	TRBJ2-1	CASSHTRLAVVNEQFF	TGTGCCAGCAGCCATACCCGACTAGCTGTGGTGAATGAGCAGTTCTTC
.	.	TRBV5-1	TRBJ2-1	CASSFFGGGTSCNEQFF	TGCGCCAGCTCCTTTTTTGGGGGGGGCACCTCCTGCAATGAGCAGTTCTTC
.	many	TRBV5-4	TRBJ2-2	CASSLDEENTGELFF	TGTGCCAGCAGCTTGGACGAGGAGAACACCGGGGAGCTGTTTTTT
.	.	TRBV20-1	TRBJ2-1	CSARSEARVGSYNEQFF	TGCAGTGCTAGATCCGAGGCCAGGGTCGGCTCCTACAATGAGCAGTTCTTC
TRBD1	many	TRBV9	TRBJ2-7	CASSIRQGHYEQYF	TGTGCCAGCAGCATTCGACAGGGTCATTACGAGCAGTACTTC
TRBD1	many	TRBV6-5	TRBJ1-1	CASRLGQGNTEAFF	TGTGCCAGCAGACTGGGACAGGGAAACACTGAAGCTTTCTTT
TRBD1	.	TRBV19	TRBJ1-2	CATTAPTGWIDYGYTF	TGTGCCACTACAGCCCCGACAGGGTGGATCGACTATGGCTACACCTTC